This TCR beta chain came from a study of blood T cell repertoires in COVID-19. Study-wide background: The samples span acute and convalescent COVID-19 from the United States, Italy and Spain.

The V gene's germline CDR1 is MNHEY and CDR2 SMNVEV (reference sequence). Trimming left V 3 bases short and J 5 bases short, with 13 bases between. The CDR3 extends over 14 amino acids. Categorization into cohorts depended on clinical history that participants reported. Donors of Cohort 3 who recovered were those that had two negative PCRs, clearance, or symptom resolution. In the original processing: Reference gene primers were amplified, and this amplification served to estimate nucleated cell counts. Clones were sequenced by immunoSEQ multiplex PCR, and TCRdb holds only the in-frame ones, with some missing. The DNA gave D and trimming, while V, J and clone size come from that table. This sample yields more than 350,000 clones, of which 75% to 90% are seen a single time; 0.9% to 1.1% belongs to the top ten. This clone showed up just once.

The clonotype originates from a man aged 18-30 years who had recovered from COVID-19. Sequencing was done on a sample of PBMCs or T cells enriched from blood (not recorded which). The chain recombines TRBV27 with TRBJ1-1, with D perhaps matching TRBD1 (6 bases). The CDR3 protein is CASSFQGGGTEAFF. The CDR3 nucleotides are TGTGCCAGCAGTTTCCAGGGAGGGGGGACTGAAGCTTTCTTT.